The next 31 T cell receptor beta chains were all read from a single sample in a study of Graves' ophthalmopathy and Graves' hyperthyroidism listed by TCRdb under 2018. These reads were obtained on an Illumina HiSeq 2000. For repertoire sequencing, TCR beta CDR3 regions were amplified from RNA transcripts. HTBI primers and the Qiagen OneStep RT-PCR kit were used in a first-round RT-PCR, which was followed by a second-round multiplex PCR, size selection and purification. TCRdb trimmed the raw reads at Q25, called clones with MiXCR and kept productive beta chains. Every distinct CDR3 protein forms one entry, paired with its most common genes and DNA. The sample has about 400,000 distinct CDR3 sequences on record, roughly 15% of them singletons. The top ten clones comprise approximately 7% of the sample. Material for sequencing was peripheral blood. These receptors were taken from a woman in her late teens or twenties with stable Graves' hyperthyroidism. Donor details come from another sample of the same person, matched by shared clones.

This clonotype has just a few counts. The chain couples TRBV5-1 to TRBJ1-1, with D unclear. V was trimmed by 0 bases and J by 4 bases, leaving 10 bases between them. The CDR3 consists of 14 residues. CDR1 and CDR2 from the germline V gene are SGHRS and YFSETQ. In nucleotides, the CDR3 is TGCGCCAGCAGCTTGGAGGGAAGTGGCACTGAAGCTTTCTTT. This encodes CASSLEGSGTEAFF.

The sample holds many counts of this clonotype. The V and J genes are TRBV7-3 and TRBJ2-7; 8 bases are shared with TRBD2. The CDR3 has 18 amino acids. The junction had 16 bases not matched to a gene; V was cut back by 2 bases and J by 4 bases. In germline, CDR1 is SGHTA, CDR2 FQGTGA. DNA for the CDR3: TGTGCCAGCAGCTTATTCCCCCTCCAGCGGGGGCTGCGATACGAGCAGTACTTC. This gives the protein CASSLFPLQRGLRYEQYF.

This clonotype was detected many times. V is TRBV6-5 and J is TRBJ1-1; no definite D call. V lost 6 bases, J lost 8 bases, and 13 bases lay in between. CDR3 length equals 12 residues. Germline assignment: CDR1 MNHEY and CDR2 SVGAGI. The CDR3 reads CASSMAAREAFF. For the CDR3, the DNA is TGTGCCAGCAGCATGGCCGCCCGCGAAGCTTTCTTT.

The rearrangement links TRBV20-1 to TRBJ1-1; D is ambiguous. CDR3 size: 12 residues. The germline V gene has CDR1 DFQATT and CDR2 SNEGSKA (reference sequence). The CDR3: CSLFHVNTEAFF. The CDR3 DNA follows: TGCAGCCTTTTCCACGTGAACACTGAAGCTTTCTTT.

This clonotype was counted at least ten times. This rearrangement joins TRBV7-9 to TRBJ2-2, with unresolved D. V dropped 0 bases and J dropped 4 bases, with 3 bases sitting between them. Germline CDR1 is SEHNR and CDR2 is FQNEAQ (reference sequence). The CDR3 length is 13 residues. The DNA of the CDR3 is TGTGCCAGCAGCTTAGCGCCCACCGGGGAGCTGTTTTTT. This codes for CASSLAPTGELFF.

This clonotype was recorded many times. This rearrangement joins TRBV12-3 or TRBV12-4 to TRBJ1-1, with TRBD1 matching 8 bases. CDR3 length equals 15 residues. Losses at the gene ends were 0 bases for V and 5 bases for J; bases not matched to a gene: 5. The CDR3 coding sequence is TGTGCCAGCAGTTTAGCACCAGGGGGCCGGACTGAAGCTTTCTTT. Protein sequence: CASSLAPGGRTEAFF.

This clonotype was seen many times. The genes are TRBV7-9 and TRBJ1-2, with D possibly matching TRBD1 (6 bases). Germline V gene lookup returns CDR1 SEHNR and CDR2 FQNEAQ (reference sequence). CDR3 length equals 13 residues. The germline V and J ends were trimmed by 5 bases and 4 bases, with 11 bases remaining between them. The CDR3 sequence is CASSLGQSYGYTF. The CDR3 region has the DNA TGTGCCAGCAGCCTCGGACAGTCCTATGGCTACACCTTC.

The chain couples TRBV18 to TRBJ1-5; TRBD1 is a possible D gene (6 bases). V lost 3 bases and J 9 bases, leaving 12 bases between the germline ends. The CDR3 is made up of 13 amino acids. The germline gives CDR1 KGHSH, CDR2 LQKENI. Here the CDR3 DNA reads TGTGCCAGCTCACCTGACAGGTTGAGGCCCCAGCATTTT. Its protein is CASSPDRLRPQHF.

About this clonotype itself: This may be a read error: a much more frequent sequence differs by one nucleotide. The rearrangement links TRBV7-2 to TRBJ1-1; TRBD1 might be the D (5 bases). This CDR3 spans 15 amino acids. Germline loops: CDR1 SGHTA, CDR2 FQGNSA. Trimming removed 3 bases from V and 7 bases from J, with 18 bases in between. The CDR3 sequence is CASSLSGGMSLEAFF. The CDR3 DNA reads TGTGCCAGCAGCTTGTCGGGGGGGATGAGTCTTGAAGCTTTCTTT.

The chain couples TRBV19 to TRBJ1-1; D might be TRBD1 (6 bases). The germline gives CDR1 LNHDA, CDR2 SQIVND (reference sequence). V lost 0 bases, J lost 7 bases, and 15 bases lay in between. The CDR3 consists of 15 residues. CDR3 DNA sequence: TGTGCCAGTAGTATAGATAGGGGGGGACGGGTTGAAGCTTTCTTT. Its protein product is CASSIDRGGRVEAFF.

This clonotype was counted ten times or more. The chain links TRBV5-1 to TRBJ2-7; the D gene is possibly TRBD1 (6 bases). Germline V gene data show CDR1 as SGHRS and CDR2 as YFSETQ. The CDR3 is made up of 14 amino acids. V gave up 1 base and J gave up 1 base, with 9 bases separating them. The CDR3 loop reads CASSLKGHSYEQYF. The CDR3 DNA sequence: TGCGCCAGCAGCTTGAAGGGACATTCCTACGAGCAGTACTTC.

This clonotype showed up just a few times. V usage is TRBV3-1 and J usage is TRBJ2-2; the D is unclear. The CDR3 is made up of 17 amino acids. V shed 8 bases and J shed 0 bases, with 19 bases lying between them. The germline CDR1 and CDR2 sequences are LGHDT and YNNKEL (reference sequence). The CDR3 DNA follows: TGTGCCAGCCCTCATAGTAAGACAATAACGAACACCGGGGAGCTGTTTTTT. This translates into CASPHSKTITNTGELFF.

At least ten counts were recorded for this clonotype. Here the CDR3 reads CASARDGSYEQYF. The DNA for the CDR3 is TGTGCCAGCGCCCGGGACGGCTCCTACGAGCAGTACTTC. The V gene is TRBV7-3, the J gene TRBJ2-7, with D tentatively TRBD1 or TRBD2 (5 bases each). The V gene lost 8 bases and the J gene lost 0 bases, with 11 bases spanning the gap. This CDR3 comprises 13 residues. Germline loops: CDR1 SGHTA, CDR2 FQGTGA.

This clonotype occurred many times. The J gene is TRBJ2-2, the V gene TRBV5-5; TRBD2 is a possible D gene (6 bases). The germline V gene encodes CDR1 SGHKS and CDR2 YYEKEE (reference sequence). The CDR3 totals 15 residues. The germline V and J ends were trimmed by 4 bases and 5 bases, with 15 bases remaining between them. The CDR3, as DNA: TGTGCCAGCAGCACCGGGACGGCGGGGACCGGGGAGCTGTTTTTT. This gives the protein CASSTGTAGTGELFF.

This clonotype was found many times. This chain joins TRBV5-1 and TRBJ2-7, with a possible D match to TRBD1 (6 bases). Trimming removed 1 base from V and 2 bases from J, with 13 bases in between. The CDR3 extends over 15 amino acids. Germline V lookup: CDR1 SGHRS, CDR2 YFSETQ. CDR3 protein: CASSLQPGQAYEQYF. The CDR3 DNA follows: TGCGCCAGCAGCTTGCAACCGGGACAAGCCTACGAGCAGTACTTC.

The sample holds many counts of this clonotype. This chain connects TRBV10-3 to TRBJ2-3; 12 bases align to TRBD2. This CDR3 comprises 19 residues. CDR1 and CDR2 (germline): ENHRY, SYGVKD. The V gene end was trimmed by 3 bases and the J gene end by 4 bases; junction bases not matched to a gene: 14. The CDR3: CAISDLLRTSGAQADTQYF. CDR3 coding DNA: TGTGCCATCAGTGACCTCCTTAGGACTAGCGGGGCACAAGCAGATACGCAGTATTTT.

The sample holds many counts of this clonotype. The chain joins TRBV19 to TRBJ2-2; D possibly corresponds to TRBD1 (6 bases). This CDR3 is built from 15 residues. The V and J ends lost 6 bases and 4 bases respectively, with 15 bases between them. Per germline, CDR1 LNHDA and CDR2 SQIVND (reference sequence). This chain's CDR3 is CASSMTGSVTGELFF. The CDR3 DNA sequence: TGTGCCAGTAGCATGACAGGTAGTGTCACCGGGGAGCTGTTTTTT.

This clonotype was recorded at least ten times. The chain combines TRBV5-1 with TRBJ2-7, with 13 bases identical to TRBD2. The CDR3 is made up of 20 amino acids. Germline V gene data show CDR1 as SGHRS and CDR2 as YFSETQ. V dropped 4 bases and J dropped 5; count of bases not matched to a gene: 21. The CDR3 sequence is CASSQPPGLAGSHKAHEQYF. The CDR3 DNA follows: TGCGCCAGCAGCCAACCTCCGGGACTAGCGGGGTCACACAAGGCCCACGAGCAGTACTTC.

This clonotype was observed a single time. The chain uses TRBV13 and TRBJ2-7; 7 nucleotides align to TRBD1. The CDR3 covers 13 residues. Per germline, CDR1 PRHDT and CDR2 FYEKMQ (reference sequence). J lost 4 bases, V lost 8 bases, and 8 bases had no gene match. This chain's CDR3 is CASLNRGGYEQYF. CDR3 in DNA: TGTGCCAGCCTAAACAGGGGCGGATACGAGCAGTACTTC.

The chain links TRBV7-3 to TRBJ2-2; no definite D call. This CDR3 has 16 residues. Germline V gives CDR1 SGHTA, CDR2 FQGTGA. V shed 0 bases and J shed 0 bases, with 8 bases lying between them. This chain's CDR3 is CASSLTSSTNTGELFF. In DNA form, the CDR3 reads TGTGCCAGCAGCTTAACGTCCAGCACGAACACCGGGGAGCTGTTTTTT. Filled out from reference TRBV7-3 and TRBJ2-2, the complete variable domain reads GAGVSQTPSNKVTEKGKYVELRCDPISGHTALYWYRQSLGQGPEFLIYFQGTGAADDSGLPNDRFFAVRPEGSVSTLKIQRTERGDSAVYLCASSLTSSTNTGELFFGEGSRLTVL.

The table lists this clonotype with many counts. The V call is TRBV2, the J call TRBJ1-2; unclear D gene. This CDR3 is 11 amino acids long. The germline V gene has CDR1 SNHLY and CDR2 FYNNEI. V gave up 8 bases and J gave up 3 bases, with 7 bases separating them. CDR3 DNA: TGTGCCAGCCGACTTTACTATGGCTACACCTTC. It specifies CASRLYYGYTF.

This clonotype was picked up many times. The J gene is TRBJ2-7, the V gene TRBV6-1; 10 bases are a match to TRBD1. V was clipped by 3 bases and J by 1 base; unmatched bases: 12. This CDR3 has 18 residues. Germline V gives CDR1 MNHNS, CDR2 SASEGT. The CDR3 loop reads CASSDPRDRGISSYEQYF. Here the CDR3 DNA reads TGTGCCAGCAGTGATCCCCGGGACAGGGGTATATCGTCCTACGAGCAGTACTTC.

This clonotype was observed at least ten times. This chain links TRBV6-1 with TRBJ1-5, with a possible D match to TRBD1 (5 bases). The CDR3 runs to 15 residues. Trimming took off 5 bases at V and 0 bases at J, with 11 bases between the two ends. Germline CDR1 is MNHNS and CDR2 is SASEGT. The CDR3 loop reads CASSPSGTSNQPQHF. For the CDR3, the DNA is TGTGCCAGCAGTCCTTCCGGGACTAGCAATCAGCCCCAGCATTTT.

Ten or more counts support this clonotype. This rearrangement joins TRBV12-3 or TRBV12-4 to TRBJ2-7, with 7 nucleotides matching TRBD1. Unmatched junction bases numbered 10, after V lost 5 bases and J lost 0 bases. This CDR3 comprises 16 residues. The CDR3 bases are TGTGCCAGCAGTGCAGAGAGGGGGCTTTACTCCTACGAGCAGTACTTC. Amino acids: CASSAERGLYSYEQYF.

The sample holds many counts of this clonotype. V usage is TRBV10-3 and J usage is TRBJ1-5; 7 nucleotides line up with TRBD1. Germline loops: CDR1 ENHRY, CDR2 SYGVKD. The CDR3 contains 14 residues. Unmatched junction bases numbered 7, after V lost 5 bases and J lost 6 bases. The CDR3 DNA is TGTGCCATCAGTCTTGACAGGGCAGGTCAGCCCCAGCATTTT. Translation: CAISLDRAGQPQHF.

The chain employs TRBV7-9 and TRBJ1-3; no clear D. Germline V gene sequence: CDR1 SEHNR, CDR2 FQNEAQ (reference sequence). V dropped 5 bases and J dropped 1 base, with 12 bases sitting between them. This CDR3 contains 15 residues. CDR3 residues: CASSPTGDSGNTIYF. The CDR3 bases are TGTGCCAGCAGCCCAACCGGGGATTCTGGAAACACCATATATTTT. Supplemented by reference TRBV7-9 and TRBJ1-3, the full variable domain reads DTGVSQNPRHKITKRGQNVTFRCDPISEHNRLYWYRQTLGQGPEFLTYFQNEAQLEKSRLLSDRFSAERPKGSFSTLEIQRTEQGDSAMYLCASSPTGDSGNTIYFGEGSWLTVV.

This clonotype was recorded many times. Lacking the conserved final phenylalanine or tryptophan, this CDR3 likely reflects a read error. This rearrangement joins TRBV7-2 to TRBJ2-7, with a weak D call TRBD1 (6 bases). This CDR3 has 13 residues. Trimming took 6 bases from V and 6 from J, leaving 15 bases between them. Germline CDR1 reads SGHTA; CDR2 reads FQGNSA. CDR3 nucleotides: TGTGCCAGCAGTATAGACAGGATAAGCGAGCAGTACCTC. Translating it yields CASSIDRISEQYL.

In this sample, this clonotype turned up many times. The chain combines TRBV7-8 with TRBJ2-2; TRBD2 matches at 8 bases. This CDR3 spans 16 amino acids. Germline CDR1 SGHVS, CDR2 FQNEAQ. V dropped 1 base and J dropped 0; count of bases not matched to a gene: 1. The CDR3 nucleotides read TGTGCCAGCAGCTTAGGTAGCGGGGCGAACACCGGGGAGCTGTTTTTT. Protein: CASSLGSGANTGELFF.

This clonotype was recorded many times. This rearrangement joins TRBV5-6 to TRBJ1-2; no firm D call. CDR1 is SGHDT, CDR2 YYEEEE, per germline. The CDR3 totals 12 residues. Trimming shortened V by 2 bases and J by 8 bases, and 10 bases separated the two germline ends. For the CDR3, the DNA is TGTGCCAGCAGCTTATCGGTAGCCGGCTACACCTTC. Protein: CASSLSVAGYTF.

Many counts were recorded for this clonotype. CDR3 DNA sequence: TGTGCCACCAGCAGAGATGAGGGGGCGAACACTGAAGCTTTCTTT. Translating it yields CATSRDEGANTEAFF. V and J are TRBV15 and TRBJ1-1, with 7 bases lining up with TRBD1. Trimming cost V 0 bases and J 1 base; bases outside gene matches: 2. Germline lookup yields CDR1 LNHNV and CDR2 YYDKDF (reference sequence). This CDR3 has 15 amino acids.

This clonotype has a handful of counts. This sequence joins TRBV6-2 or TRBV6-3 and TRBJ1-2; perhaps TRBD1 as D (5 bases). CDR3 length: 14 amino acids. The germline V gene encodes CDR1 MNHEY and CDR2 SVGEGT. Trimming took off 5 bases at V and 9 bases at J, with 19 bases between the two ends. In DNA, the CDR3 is TGTGCCAGCAGTCGTACCGGGGCCTCGGGGAGCTACACCTTC. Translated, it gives CASSRTGASGSYTF.